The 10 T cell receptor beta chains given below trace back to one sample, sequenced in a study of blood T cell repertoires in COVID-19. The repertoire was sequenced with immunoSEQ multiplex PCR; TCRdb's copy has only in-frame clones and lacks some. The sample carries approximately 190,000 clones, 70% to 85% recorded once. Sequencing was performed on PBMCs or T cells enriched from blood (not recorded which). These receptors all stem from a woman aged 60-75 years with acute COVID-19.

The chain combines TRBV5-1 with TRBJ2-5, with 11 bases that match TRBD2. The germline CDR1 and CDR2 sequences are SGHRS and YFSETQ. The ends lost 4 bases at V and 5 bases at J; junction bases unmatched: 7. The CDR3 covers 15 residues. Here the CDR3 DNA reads TGCGCCAGCAGCGCCGGGACTAGCGGTGGGGAGACCCAGTACTTC. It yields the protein CASSAGTSGGETQYF.

Written as DNA, the CDR3 is TGTGCCAGTACTTGGGGACAGGGTAATCAGCCCCAGCATTTT. Translation gives CASTWGQGNQPQHF. The rearrangement uses TRBV19 and TRBJ1-5; 9 bases line up with TRBD1. The J segment lost 4 bases and the V segment lost 7 bases, leaving 5 bases of the junction unmatched. Germline V gives CDR1 LNHDA, CDR2 SQIVND (reference sequence). This CDR3 region has 14 residues. Supplemented by reference TRBV19 and TRBJ1-5, the full variable domain reads DGGITQSPKYLFRKEGQNVTLSCEQNLNHDAMYWYRQDPGQGLRLIYYSQIVNDFQKGDIAEGYSVSREKKESFPLTVTSAQKNPTAFYLCASTWGQGNQPQHFGDGTRLSIL.

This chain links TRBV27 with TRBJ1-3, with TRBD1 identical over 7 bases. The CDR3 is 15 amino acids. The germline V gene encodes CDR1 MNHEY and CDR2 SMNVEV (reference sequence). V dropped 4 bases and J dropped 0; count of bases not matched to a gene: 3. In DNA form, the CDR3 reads TGTGCCAGCAGTTGGGCAGGGGGCTCTGGAAACACCATATATTTT. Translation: CASSWAGGSGNTIYF.

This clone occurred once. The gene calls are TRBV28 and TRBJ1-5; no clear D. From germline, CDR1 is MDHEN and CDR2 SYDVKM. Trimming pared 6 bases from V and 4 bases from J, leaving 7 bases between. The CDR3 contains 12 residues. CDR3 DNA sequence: TGTGCCAGCAGACGAGGGAATCAGCCCCAGCATTTT. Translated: CASRRGNQPQHF.

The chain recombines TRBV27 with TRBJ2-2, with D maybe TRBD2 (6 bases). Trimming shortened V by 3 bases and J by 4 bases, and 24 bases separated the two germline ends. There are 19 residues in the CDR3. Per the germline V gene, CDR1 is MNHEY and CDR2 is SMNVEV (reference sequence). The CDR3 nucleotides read TGTGCCAGCAGTTTGTCCTCGGCTAGCGCGATACGCGGCACCGGGGAGCTGTTTTTT. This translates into CASSLSSASAIRGTGELFF.

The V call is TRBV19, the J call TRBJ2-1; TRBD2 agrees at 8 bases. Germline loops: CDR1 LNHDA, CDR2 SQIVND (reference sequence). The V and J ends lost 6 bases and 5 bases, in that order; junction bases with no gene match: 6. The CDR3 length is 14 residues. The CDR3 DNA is TGTGCCAGTAGCCGCGGGAGGCCAGACAATGAGCAGTTCTTC. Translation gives CASSRGRPDNEQFF.

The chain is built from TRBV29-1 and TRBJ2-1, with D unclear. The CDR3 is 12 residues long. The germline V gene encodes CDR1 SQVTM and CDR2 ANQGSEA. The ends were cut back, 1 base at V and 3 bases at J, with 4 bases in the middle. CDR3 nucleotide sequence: TGCAGCGTTGAAGCGGTCTACAATGAGCAGTTCTTC. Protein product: CSVEAVYNEQFF.

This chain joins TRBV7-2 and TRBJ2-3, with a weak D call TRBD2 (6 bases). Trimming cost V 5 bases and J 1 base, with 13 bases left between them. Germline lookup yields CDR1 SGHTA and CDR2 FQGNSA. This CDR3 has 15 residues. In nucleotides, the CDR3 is TGTGCCAGCAGCCCTCAGTCGGGGGGCACAGATACGCAGTATTTT. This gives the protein CASSPQSGGTDTQYF. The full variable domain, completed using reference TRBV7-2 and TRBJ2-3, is GAGVSQSPSNKVTEKGKDVELRCDPISGHTALYWYRQSLGQGLEFLIYFQGNSAPDKSGLPSDRFSAERTGGSVSTLTIQRTQQEDSAVYLCASSPQSGGTDTQYFGPGTRLTVL.

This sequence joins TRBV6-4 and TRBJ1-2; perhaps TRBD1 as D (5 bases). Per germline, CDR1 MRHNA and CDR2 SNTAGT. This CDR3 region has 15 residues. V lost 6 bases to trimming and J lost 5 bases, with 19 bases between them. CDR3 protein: CASRAGPSEIYGYTF. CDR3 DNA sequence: TGTGCCAGCAGAGCGGGACCCTCCGAAATATATGGCTACACCTTC.

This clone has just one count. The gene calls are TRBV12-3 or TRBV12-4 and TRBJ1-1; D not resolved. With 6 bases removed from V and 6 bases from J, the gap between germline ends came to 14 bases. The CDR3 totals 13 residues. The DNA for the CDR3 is TGTGCCAGCAGGCCCATCAGGCATCCTGAAGCTTTCTTT. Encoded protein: CASRPIRHPEAFF.